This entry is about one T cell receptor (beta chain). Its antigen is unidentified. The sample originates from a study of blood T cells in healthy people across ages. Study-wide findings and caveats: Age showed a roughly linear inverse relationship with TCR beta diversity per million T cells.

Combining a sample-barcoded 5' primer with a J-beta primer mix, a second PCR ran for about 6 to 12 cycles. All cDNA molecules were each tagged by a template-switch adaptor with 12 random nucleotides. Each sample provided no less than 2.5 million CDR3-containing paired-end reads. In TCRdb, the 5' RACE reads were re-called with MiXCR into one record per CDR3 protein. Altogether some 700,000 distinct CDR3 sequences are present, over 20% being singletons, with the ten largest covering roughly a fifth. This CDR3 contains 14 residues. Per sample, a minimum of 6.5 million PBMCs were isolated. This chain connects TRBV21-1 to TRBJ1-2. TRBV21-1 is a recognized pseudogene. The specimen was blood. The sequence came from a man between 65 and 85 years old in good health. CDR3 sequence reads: CASSKVGGPVGYTF. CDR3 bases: TGTGCCAGCAGCAAAGTCGGAGGTCCCGTCGGCTACACCTTC.